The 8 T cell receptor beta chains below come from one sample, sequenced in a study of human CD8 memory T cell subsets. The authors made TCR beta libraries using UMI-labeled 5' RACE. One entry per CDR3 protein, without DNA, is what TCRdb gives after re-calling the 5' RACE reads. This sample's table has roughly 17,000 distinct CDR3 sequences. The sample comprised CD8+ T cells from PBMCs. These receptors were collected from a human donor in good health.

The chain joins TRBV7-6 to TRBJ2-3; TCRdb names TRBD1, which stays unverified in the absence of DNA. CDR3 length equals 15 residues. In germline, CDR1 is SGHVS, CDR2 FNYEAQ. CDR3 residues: CASSPRPTRTDTQYF. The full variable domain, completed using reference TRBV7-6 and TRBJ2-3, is GAGVSQSPRYKVTKRGQDVALRCDPISGHVSLYWYRQALGQGPEFLTYFNYEAQQDKSGLPNDRFSAERPEGSISTLTIQRTEQRDSAMYRCASSPRPTRTDTQYFGPGTRLTVL.

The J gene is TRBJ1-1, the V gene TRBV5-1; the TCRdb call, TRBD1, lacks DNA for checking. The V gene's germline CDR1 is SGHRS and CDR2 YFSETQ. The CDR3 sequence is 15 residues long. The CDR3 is CASSLMGQGGTEAFF.

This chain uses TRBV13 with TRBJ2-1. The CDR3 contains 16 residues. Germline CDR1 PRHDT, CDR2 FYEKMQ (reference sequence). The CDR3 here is CASSPGVSDSYNEQFF.

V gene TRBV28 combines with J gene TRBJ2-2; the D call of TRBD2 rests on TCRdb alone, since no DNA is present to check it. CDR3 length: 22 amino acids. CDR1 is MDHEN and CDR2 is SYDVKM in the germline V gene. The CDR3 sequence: CASSFNLATSGRPEDDTGELFF.

The chain's CDR3 is CATSDRQQPYEQYF. This chain connects TRBV15 to TRBJ2-7; with no DNA, the TCRdb D assignment of TRBD1 cannot be verified. This CDR3 has 14 amino acids. Germline V gives CDR1 LNHNV, CDR2 YYDKDF (reference sequence).

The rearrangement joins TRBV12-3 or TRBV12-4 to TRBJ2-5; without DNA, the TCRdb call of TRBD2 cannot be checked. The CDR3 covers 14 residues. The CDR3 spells CASSASGGQETQYF.

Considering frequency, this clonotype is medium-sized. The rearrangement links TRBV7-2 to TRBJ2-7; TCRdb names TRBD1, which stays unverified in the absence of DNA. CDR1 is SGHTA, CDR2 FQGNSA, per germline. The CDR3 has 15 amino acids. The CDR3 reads CASSLDHGTTYEQYF.

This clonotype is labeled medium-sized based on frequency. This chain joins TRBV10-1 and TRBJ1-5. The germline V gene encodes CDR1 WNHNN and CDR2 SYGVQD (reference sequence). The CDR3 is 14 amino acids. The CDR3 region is CASSEGGYNQPQHF.